This is a list of T cell receptor beta chains from one sample in a study of early T cells in non-severe SARS-CoV-2 infection. TCRdb reanalysed the 5' RACE reads using MiXCR and keeps one entry per CDR3 protein. The data contain about 77,000 distinct CDR3 sequences, 8.5% to 10% of them singletons. Specimen: whole blood. All receptors derive from an adult who was a healthcare worker with PCR-confirmed SARS-CoV-2 infection or an uninfected control (not recorded which). The CDR3 runs from the conserved cysteine through the conserved F or W. D genes are given only for firm matches. Where a row states a size, it is once, few, many or the class of an expanded clone; other rows omit it.

j_call d_call v_call clone_size cdr3_nt cdr3_aa
TRBJ1-2 NA TRBV9 NA TGTGCCAGCAGCGTAGCCTTAACCGCATTCTATGGCTACACCTTC CASSVALTAFYGYTF
TRBJ2-6 NA TRBV5-6 NA TGTGCCAGCAGCTTCTTCCAGATCCCTGGGGCCAACGTCCTGACTTTC CASSFFQIPGANVLTF
TRBJ1-6 TRBD1 TRBV30 many TGTGCCTGGAGCATTGCCGGGACAGGGGACTCACCCCTCCACTTT CAWSIAGTGDSPLHF
TRBJ2-3 NA TRBV2 many TGTGCCAGCAGTGGGACAGCCCGCACAGATACGCAGTATTTT CASSGTARTDTQYF
TRBJ1-1 NA TRBV7-9 NA TGTGCCAGCAGCCCGAGACGGGGGGAGAACACTGAAGCTTTCTTT CASSPRRGENTEAFF
TRBJ2-1 TRBD1 TRBV28 few TGTGCCAGCAGCCCCGGGACAGTCCGCGGCGGTGAGCAGTTCTTC CASSPGTVRGGEQFF
TRBJ1-6 NA TRBV28 many TGTGCCAGCAGTTTGAGGGCAGCCAATTCACCCCTCCACTTT CASSLRAANSPLHF
TRBJ2-1 NA TRBV6-2/TRBV6-3 many TGTGCCAGCACCCCCGGGGGCCTCTCCTACAATGAGCAGTTCTTC CASTPGGLSYNEQFF
TRBJ1-2 NA TRBV6-1 many TGTGCCAGCAAAGGGTCAGGCTCTAACTATGGCTACACCTTC CASKGSGSNYGYTF
TRBJ2-5 NA TRBV6-2/TRBV6-3 once TGTGCCAGCAATTTGTACGGTGGGGTAATGGAGACCCAGTACTTC CASNLYGGVMETQYF
TRBJ1-2 NA TRBV28 NA TGTGCCAGCAGTCTATTCTCCTATGGCTACACCTTC CASSLFSYGYTF
TRBJ2-2 NA TRBV5-1 NA TGCGCCAGCAGCGCCGGACTGTACACCGGGGAGCTGTTTTTT CASSAGLYTGELFF
TRBJ2-1 TRBD2 TRBV7-8 many TGTGCCAGCAGCTTAGGCGGACTAGCGGGAGCACCGTCCTACAATGAGCAGTTCTTC CASSLGGLAGAPSYNEQFF
TRBJ1-1 TRBD1 TRBV7-6 NA TGTGCCAGCAGCTTATTTACAGGGGGAGACACTGAAGCTTTCTTT CASSLFTGGDTEAFF
TRBJ2-2 NA TRBV2 many TGTGCCAGCGAAAGGATAGGGACCGGGGAGCTGTTTTTT CASERIGTGELFF
TRBJ2-7 NA TRBV3-1 many TGTGCCAGCAGCCAAGACGTACGGGACCTGACCGAGCAGTACTTC CASSQDVRDLTEQYF
TRBJ1-4 NA TRBV5-1 few TGCGCCAGCAGCTTGGATAGACAGGCTAATGAAAAACTGTTTTTT CASSLDRQANEKLFF
TRBJ2-1 NA TRBV20-1 NA TGCAGTGCTAGAGACCTCCTTCCCCCCAATGAGCAGTTCTTC CSARDLLPPNEQFF
TRBJ1-5 NA TRBV11-2 many TGTGCCAGCAGCTTAGGACACCGTTATAGCAATCAGCCCCAGCATTTT CASSLGHRYSNQPQHF
TRBJ1-3 NA TRBV7-2 many TGTGCCAGCAGCTTAGACACGAACTCTGGAAACACCATATATTTT CASSLDTNSGNTIYF
TRBJ2-2 NA TRBV19 many TGTGCCAGTAAGGGGCTCGCTACGAACACCGGGGAGCTGTTTTTT CASKGLATNTGELFF
TRBJ2-1 TRBD2 TRBV11-2 many TGTGCCAGCAGCTTATTGTCTAGCGGGGCCTACAATGAGCAGTTCTTC CASSLLSSGAYNEQFF
TRBJ2-7 NA TRBV2 many TGTGCCAGCGGCGCCCAACCCCTTGACGAGCAGTACTTC CASGAQPLDEQYF
TRBJ1-1 NA TRBV3-1 few TGTGCCAGCAGCCAAGACGGGCTGAACACTGAAGCTTTCTTT CASSQDGLNTEAFF
TRBJ2-1 TRBD2 TRBV28 many TGTGCCAGCAGCTTGGGCGGGAGGGTCTACAATGAGCAGTTCTTC CASSLGGRVYNEQFF
TRBJ2-2 NA TRBV10-3 NA TGTGCCATCAGTGAGCCTGGAGGGACCCCCGGGGAGCTGTTTTTT CAISEPGGTPGELFF
TRBJ2-7 NA TRBV20-1 few TGCAGTGCTAGAGGAGGGGGGGGCTACGAGCAGTACTTC CSARGGGGYEQYF
TRBJ2-1 NA TRBV6-1 many TGTGCCAGCAGGGTTGACGGAGTCCATGAGCAGTTCTTC CASRVDGVHEQFF
TRBJ2-2 TRBD2 TRBV6-5 many TGTGCCAGCAGTACGGGACTAGCGGGAGGTGGGATCACCGGGGAGCTGTTTTTT CASSTGLAGGGITGELFF
TRBJ2-2 NA TRBV5-1 many TGCGCCAGCAGCTGGGACTCTAGTGACGGCGGGGAGCTGTTTTTT CASSWDSSDGGELFF
TRBJ2-7 NA TRBV7-9 NA TGTGCCAGCAGCCCTCGCGGGGCTAGCAGCTACGAGCAGTACTTC CASSPRGASSYEQYF
TRBJ1-2 NA TRBV28 many TGTGCCAGCAGTTTCGCAGATGGCTACACCTTC CASSFADGYTF
TRBJ2-7 TRBD2 TRBV10-2 few TGCGCCAGCACGGATCCGGGACTAGCGGGTTCTTACGAGCAGTACTTC CASTDPGLAGSYEQYF
TRBJ1-2 NA TRBV7-9 NA TGTGCCAGCAGCTTACGGGAGGGCGGTGGCTACACCTTC CASSLREGGGYTF
TRBJ2-7 TRBD1 TRBV10-3 many TGTGCCATCAGGGGGGACAGGGACGATATCGAGCAGTACTTC CAIRGDRDDIEQYF
TRBJ2-1 TRBD2 TRBV5-1 many TGCGCCAGCAGCCTGGGACTAGCGGAGTACAATGAGCAGTTCTTC CASSLGLAEYNEQFF
TRBJ1-5 NA TRBV4-1 few TGCGCCAGCAGCCAGTCCGGGGCCGTTAATCAGCCCCAGCATTTT CASSQSGAVNQPQHF
TRBJ1-3 NA TRBV2 many TGTGCCAGCAAGGGGAACGGGAACACCATATATTTT CASKGNGNTIYF
TRBJ2-1 NA TRBV12-3/TRBV12-4 NA TGTGCCAGCAGTTTAGAAGTTAGCTTCTACAATGAGCAGTTCTTC CASSLEVSFYNEQFF
TRBJ2-4 NA TRBV19 many TGTGCCAGTTCGCGCCAGGCCGCCAAAAACATTCAGTACTTC CASSRQAAKNIQYF
TRBJ2-1 TRBD2 TRBV27 many TGTGCCAGCAGTCGACGGACTAGCGGGAGCTCCTACAATGAGCAGTTCTTC CASSRRTSGSSYNEQFF
TRBJ2-5 NA TRBV7-9 many TGTGCCAGCACCTCCGACAAGTACCAAGAGACCCAGTACTTC CASTSDKYQETQYF
TRBJ2-7 NA TRBV7-8 few TGTGCCAGCAGCTTAGAATCCGGCTACGAGCAGTACTTC CASSLESGYEQYF